These 20 T cell receptor beta chains originate from one sample sequenced in a study of T cell changes during pregnancy in multiple sclerosis. TCRdb keeps only in-frame clones here, not all; method: immunoSEQ multiplex PCR. This table holds about 92,000 clones, 92% found once. Sequencing used peripheral blood, obtained in the first trimester of pregnancy. The receptors come from a female donor with multiple sclerosis, enrolled in a pregnancy study.

Here the CDR3 reads CASSYAWAYGYTF. The DNA of the CDR3 is TGTGCCAGCAGTTACGCGTGGGCCTATGGCTACACCTTC. The chain couples TRBV6-5 to TRBJ1-2, with D unresolved. Germline V gene data show CDR1 as MNHEY and CDR2 as SVGAGI. Trimming left V 2 bases short and J 4 bases short, with 8 bases between. This CDR3 contains 13 residues.

J is TRBJ2-7 and V is TRBV10-1, with 7 bases fitting TRBD1. CDR1 and CDR2 from the germline V gene are WNHNN and SYGVQD (reference sequence). The CDR3 sequence is 16 residues long. The V segment lost 3 bases and the J segment 3 bases; nucleotides outside the gene matches: 11. In DNA, the CDR3 is TGCGCCAGCAGTGAAGAAGGGGGCGTTAATCACTACGAGCAGTACTTC. Its translation: CASSEEGGVNHYEQYF.

The chain combines TRBV29-1 with TRBJ1-1; D is ambiguous. Trimming shortened V by 3 bases and J by 0 bases, and 5 bases separated the two germline ends. Germline V lookup: CDR1 SQVTM, CDR2 ANQGSEA. The CDR3 runs to 12 residues. The CDR3 DNA is TGCAGCGTTGACAGGCTGAACACTGAAGCTTTCTTT. Protein product: CSVDRLNTEAFF.

The CDR3 loop is CASSQPPTGAYEQYF. The CDR3 DNA sequence: TGCGCCAGCAGCCAACCGCCTACAGGTGCCTACGAGCAGTACTTC. This chain connects TRBV4-1 to TRBJ2-7, with D possibly TRBD1 on 5 matching bases. Germline assignment: CDR1 MGHRA and CDR2 YSYEKL. The V and J ends lost 2 bases and 2 bases respectively, with 13 bases between them. CDR3 length: 15 amino acids.

The V gene is TRBV28, the J gene TRBJ1-1; 8 bases match TRBD1. The trim removed 2 bases at V and 4 bases at J, leaving 3 bases unmatched. The CDR3 sequence is 14 residues long. CDR1 and CDR2 from the germline V gene are MDHEN and SYDVKM. DNA of the CDR3: TGTGCCAGCAGTTTAGGAACAGGGGGCACTGAAGCTTTCTTT. This gives the protein CASSLGTGGTEAFF.

The rearrangement links TRBV9 to TRBJ2-1; D possibly corresponds to TRBD1 (5 bases). Germline assignment: CDR1 SGDLS and CDR2 YYNGEE. The CDR3 loop spans 11 amino acids. Trimming removed 5 bases at V and 7 bases at J, with 7 bases between. CDR3 nucleotides: TGTGCCAGCAGTGGGGCGAATGAGCAGTTCTTC. This codes for CASSGANEQFF.

DNA for the CDR3: TGTGCCAGCCAGGGGGACAGCTCTGGAAACACCATATATTTT. This translates into CASQGDSSGNTIYF. The chain combines TRBV9 with TRBJ1-3; 7 bases are a match to TRBD1. The V gene's germline CDR1 is SGDLS and CDR2 YYNGEE. Germline trimming cut 7 bases from V and 0 bases from J; bases unmatched to any gene: 4. The CDR3 extends over 14 amino acids.

This sequence joins TRBV18 and TRBJ2-4; TRBD2 aligns across 11 bases. CDR3 length: 14 amino acids. Trimming at V came to 3 bases and at J to 6 bases, leaving 1 base not matched to a gene. Germline V gene lookup returns CDR1 KGHSH and CDR2 LQKENI. This CDR3 is CASSPTSGRNIQYF. The CDR3 coding sequence is TGTGCCAGCTCACCCACTAGCGGGAGAAACATTCAGTACTTC.

The chain uses TRBV6-5 and TRBJ2-1, with 12 bases aligning to TRBD2. The CDR3 runs 15 residues. CDR1 is MNHEY and CDR2 is SVGAGI in the germline V gene. V dropped 5 bases and J dropped 7; count of bases not matched to a gene: 6. CDR3 coding DNA: TGTGCCAGCAGTCTAGCGGGAGGGCCAGGAAATGAGCAGTTCTTC. Translated, it gives CASSLAGGPGNEQFF.

This chain links TRBV11-2 with TRBJ1-4; a possible D gene is TRBD1 (6 bases). Germline CDR1 is SGHAT and CDR2 is FQNNGV. V lost 1 base to trimming and J lost 7 bases, with 16 bases between them. This CDR3 region has 16 residues. The CDR3 DNA is TGTGCCAGCAGCTTAGGGTACAGGGCGGCTGGTGAAAAACTGTTTTTT. It encodes CASSLGYRAAGEKLFF.

The CDR3 loop is CASSSPVGGGDYEQYF. CDR3 bases: TGTGCCAGCAGCTCTCCCGTCGGGGGGGGAGACTACGAGCAGTACTTC. The chain has TRBV7-8 and TRBJ2-7, with 8 bases that match TRBD2. Germline CDR1 is SGHVS and CDR2 is FQNEAQ. This CDR3 has 16 amino acids. With V trimmed by 4 bases and J by 3 bases, 11 bases remained unmatched.

The chain carries TRBV30 and TRBJ1-2; D possibly corresponds to TRBD1 (5 bases). The CDR3 loop spans 13 amino acids. Germline-derived CDR1 and CDR2 are GTSNPN and SVGIG (reference sequence). Trimming pared 3 bases from V and 4 bases from J, leaving 12 bases between. The CDR3 spells CAWSAGNFYGYTF. DNA for the CDR3: TGTGCCTGGAGCGCAGGGAACTTCTATGGCTACACCTTC.

The V gene is TRBV5-1, the J gene TRBJ1-1; 7 bases fit TRBD1. CDR3 length: 14 residues. Per the germline V gene, CDR1 is SGHRS and CDR2 is YFSETQ. The V gene end was trimmed by 4 bases and the J gene end by 2 bases; junction bases not matched to a gene: 5. CDR3 bases: TGCGCCAGCAGCCCGGGGACAGTTAACACTGAAGCTTTCTTT. It translates to CASSPGTVNTEAFF. The whole variable domain, remainder taken from reference TRBV5-1 and TRBJ1-1, is KAGVTQTPRYLIKTRGQQVTLSCSPISGHRSVSWYQQTPGQGLQFLFEYFSETQRNKGNFPGRFSGRQFSNSRSEMNVSTLELGDSALYLCASSPGTVNTEAFFGQGTRLTVV.

This chain links TRBV6-1 with TRBJ1-3; 7 nucleotides align to TRBD1. The CDR3 sequence is 17 residues long. J gave up 0 bases and V 2 bases, and 7 bases lay outside the gene matches. Germline-derived CDR1 and CDR2 are MNHNS and SASEGT. CDR3 sequence (DNA): TGTGCCAGCAGTGAATGGAAGGGGGCCCCCTCTGGAAACACCATATATTTT. Its translation: CASSEWKGAPSGNTIYF.

The CDR3 region is CASSLWTSGVETQYF. CDR3 nucleotides: TGTGCCAGCAGTTTATGGACTAGCGGGGTTGAGACCCAGTACTTC. The chain recombines TRBV27 with TRBJ2-5, with TRBD2 identical over 12 bases. V was pared by 1 base and J by 5 bases, with 2 bases of the junction left unmatched. Germline-derived CDR1 and CDR2 are MNHEY and SMNVEV (reference sequence). This CDR3 spans 15 amino acids.

V is TRBV6-1 and J is TRBJ2-7; a possible D gene is TRBD1 (5 bases). Trimming shortened V by 9 bases and J by 1 base, and 10 bases separated the two germline ends. This CDR3 has 12 residues. CDR1 and CDR2 (germline): MNHNS, SASEGT. CDR3 sequence (DNA): TGTGCCAGTAGTACAGGATCCTACGAGCAGTACTTC. It codes for CASSTGSYEQYF.

The J gene is TRBJ2-4, the V gene TRBV27; no firm D call. Germline-derived CDR1 and CDR2 are MNHEY and SMNVEV (reference sequence). Trimming took off 0 bases at V and 1 base at J, with 13 bases between the two ends. The CDR3 extends over 17 amino acids. The CDR3 loop is CASSLSPAYRAKNIQYF. The DNA for the CDR3 is TGTGCCAGCAGTTTATCGCCCGCGTATCGGGCCAAAAACATTCAGTACTTC.

The gene calls are TRBV27 and TRBJ2-7; 10 bases fit TRBD2. The CDR3 has 14 amino acids. Looked up from germline, CDR1 is MNHEY and CDR2 is SMNVEV (reference sequence). With 6 bases clipped from V and 2 bases from J, the junction kept 4 bases outside the gene matches. In nucleotides, the CDR3 is TGTGCCAGCAGATCTACTAGCGGGGCCTACGAGCAGTACTTC. Its translation: CASRSTSGAYEQYF.

This chain connects TRBV9 to TRBJ2-7; 10 bases map to TRBD2. With 4 bases clipped from V and 2 bases from J, the junction kept 6 bases outside the gene matches. Germline loops: CDR1 SGDLS, CDR2 YYNGEE. The CDR3 has 15 amino acids. CDR3 sequence: CASSPSLAGAYEQYF. For the CDR3, the DNA is TGTGCCAGCAGCCCATCTCTAGCGGGAGCCTACGAGCAGTACTTC.

This clone showed up just a few times. The chain couples TRBV21-1 to TRBJ2-2; the DNA was not used to check the table's D call, TRBD1. TRBV21-1 is an annotated pseudogene. The CDR3 is made up of 16 amino acids. CDR3 nucleotides: TGTGCCAGCAGCAAAGCCCCCGGAAAGGGGACCGGGGAGCTGTTTTTT. This sequence encodes CASSKAPGKGTGELFF.